A single sample gave rise to the 24 T cell receptor beta chains below, sequenced in a study of neurological immune-mediated disorders. The time point is: longitudinal time-point 2. In TCRdb, the 5' RACE reads were re-called with MiXCR into one record per CDR3 protein. The data contain 81,000 or so distinct CDR3 sequences, under 15% of them singletons. Specimen: PBMCs. Receptor source: a female donor with HTLV-1-associated myelopathy (HAM/TSP).

This clonotype was seen a few times. The chain links TRBV30 to TRBJ2-7; D gene unclear. The V end lost 0 bases, the J end lost 2 bases, and 8 bases lay between the germline ends. The CDR3 runs to 13 residues. Germline V gene data show CDR1 as GTSNPN and CDR2 as SVGIG (reference sequence). CDR3 nucleotides: TGTGCCTGGAGTGTCATCACAGCCTACGAGCAGTACTTC. It translates to CAWSVITAYEQYF.

This clonotype appeared many times. The chain couples TRBV5-1 to TRBJ1-1, with a weak D call TRBD1 (5 bases). The CDR3 is 14 amino acids. The V gene's germline CDR1 is SGHRS and CDR2 YFSETQ. Trimming shortened V by 3 bases and J by 1 base, and 10 bases separated the two germline ends. This chain's CDR3 is CASSSGITNTEAFF. The DNA for the CDR3 is TGCGCCAGCAGCTCAGGGATAACGAACACTGAAGCTTTCTTT.

Ten or more counts support this clonotype. J is TRBJ2-3 and V is TRBV7-8, with 11 bases that match TRBD2. V lost 5 bases, J lost 4 bases, and 11 bases stayed unmatched. Germline V gene sequence: CDR1 SGHVS, CDR2 FQNEAQ. CDR3 length: 17 residues. CDR3 coding DNA: TGTGCCAGCAGCCAAACTAGCGGGGGCCGGAGGGCAGATACGCAGTATTTT. Residues: CASSQTSGGRRADTQYF.

This clonotype was observed a few times. CDR3 sequence: CASSFEGREQYF. In nucleotides, the CDR3 is TGTGCCAGCAGCTTTGAAGGGCGTGAGCAGTACTTC. The V gene is TRBV6-6, the J gene TRBJ2-7; no definite D call. Germline CDR1 MNHNY, CDR2 SVGAGI (reference sequence). The germline V and J ends were trimmed by 6 bases and 7 bases, with 13 bases remaining between them. The CDR3 has 12 residues.

This clonotype was recorded many times. This chain connects TRBV5-5 to TRBJ2-7; D is uncertain. Germline V gives CDR1 SGHKS, CDR2 YYEKEE (reference sequence). The V gene lost 0 bases and the J gene lost 4 bases, with 14 bases spanning the gap. This CDR3 is 15 amino acids long. Written as DNA, the CDR3 is TGTGCCAGCAGCTTGGCCCCGACATATTCGTACGAGCAGTACTTC. Translated, it gives CASSLAPTYSYEQYF.

Comments on this clonotype: A read error may be the cause here, since a much bigger clone is one base away. This chain joins TRBV3-1 and TRBJ2-3; D unresolved. The germline gives CDR1 LGHDT, CDR2 YNNKEL (reference sequence). The CDR3 covers 15 residues. CDR3 residues: CVSSQVPPAQGSQYF. CDR3 coding DNA: TGTGTCAGCAGCCAAGTGCCCCCCGCCCAAGGTTCGCAGTATTTT.

This clonotype was seen repeatedly, ten times or more. For the CDR3, the DNA is TGTGCCAGCAACAGGGGGGCGAACAATGAGCAGTTCTTC. Protein sequence: CASNRGANNEQFF. The chain joins TRBV5-6 to TRBJ2-1; 8 positions match TRBD1. Germline CDR1 and CDR2: SGHDT and YYEEEE. Unmatched junction bases numbered 4, after V lost 6 bases and J lost 5 bases. The CDR3 is 13 amino acids. Supplemented by reference TRBV5-6 and TRBJ2-1, the full variable domain reads DAGVTQSPTHLIKTRGQQVTLRCSPKSGHDTVSWYQQALGQGPQFIFQYYEEEERQRGNFPDRFSGHQFPNYSSELNVNALLLGDSALYLCASNRGANNEQFFGPGTRLTVL.

This clonotype was picked up many times. The chain is built from TRBV5-1 and TRBJ2-7; D gene uncertain. V dropped 1 base and J dropped 5 bases, with 7 bases sitting between them. Germline V gene lookup returns CDR1 SGHRS and CDR2 YFSETQ. The CDR3 has 12 amino acids. In DNA form, the CDR3 reads TGCGCCAGCAGCTTGTATAGGGACGAGCAGTACTTC. This translates into CASSLYRDEQYF.

This clonotype has ten or more counts. The genes are TRBV5-1 and TRBJ1-2; 8 bases are shared with TRBD1. With 4 bases clipped from V and 2 bases from J, the junction kept 4 bases outside the gene matches. The CDR3 sequence is 14 residues long. Germline V gives CDR1 SGHRS, CDR2 YFSETQ. The CDR3 sequence is CASSPRTGNYGYTF. In nucleotides, the CDR3 is TGCGCCAGCAGCCCCAGGACAGGGAACTATGGCTACACCTTC. Supplemented by reference TRBV5-1 and TRBJ1-2, the full variable domain reads KAGVTQTPRYLIKTRGQQVTLSCSPISGHRSVSWYQQTPGQGLQFLFEYFSETQRNKGNFPGRFSGRQFSNSRSEMNVSTLELGDSALYLCASSPRTGNYGYTFGSGTRLTVV.

This clonotype was detected many times. The rearrangement joins TRBV9 to TRBJ2-1; 10 positions match TRBD2. V trimming: 2 bases; J trimming: 3 bases; junction bases outside the gene matches: 5. Per the germline V gene, CDR1 is SGDLS and CDR2 is YYNGEE. The CDR3 consists of 16 residues. CDR3 sequence (DNA): TGTGCCAGCAGCGTCGGGGGGACTAGCGTCTACAATGAGCAGTTCTTC. Its protein is CASSVGGTSVYNEQFF.

This clonotype was seen repeatedly, ten times or more. V usage is TRBV9 and J usage is TRBJ2-2; TRBD1 aligns across 7 bases. Germline CDR1 reads SGDLS; CDR2 reads YYNGEE. The CDR3 runs to 18 residues. V shed 3 bases and J 1 base; nucleotides not matched to a gene: 12. CDR3 DNA: TGTGCCAGCAGCGGAAAGGACCGGACAGGAAAGAACACCGGGGAGCTGTTTTTT. Translating gives CASSGKDRTGKNTGELFF.

This chain connects TRBV20-1 to TRBJ2-3, with 13 nucleotides matching TRBD2. V was clipped by 5 bases and J by 6 bases; unmatched bases: 11. CDR3 length: 16 amino acids. CDR1 and CDR2 (germline): DFQATT, SNEGSKA (reference sequence). CDR3 in amino acids: CSAPFPPLAGGDTQYF. The CDR3 DNA follows: TGCAGTGCTCCTTTCCCCCCACTAGCGGGGGGGGATACGCAGTATTTT.

This clonotype was detected many times. The rearrangement joins TRBV7-9 to TRBJ1-4; possibly TRBD1 for D (5 bases). Per germline, CDR1 SEHNR and CDR2 FQNEAQ (reference sequence). The V end lost 3 bases, the J end lost 8 bases, and 19 bases lay between the germline ends. The CDR3 is 16 residues long. The CDR3 here is CASSFLVGGIGEKLFF. The CDR3 DNA follows: TGTGCCAGCAGCTTCCTTGTGGGGGGAATCGGCGAAAAACTGTTTTTT.

This clonotype appeared many times. The chain has TRBV10-3 and TRBJ2-1; 16 bases fit TRBD2. With 8 bases clipped from V and 13 bases from J, the junction kept 8 bases outside the gene matches. There are 14 residues in the CDR3. Germline CDR1 and CDR2: ENHRY and SYGVKD. The CDR3 reads CAIGGTSGGAVQFF. The DNA for the CDR3 is TGTGCCATCGGTGGGACTAGCGGGGGGGCAGTTCAGTTCTTC.

This clonotype was counted many times. The chain is built from TRBV24-1 and TRBJ2-3, with 7 nucleotides matching TRBD1. The CDR3 contains 15 residues. Trimming at V came to 5 bases and at J to 1 base, leaving 5 bases not matched to a gene. The V gene's germline CDR1 is KGHDR and CDR2 SFDVKD. The CDR3 nucleotides are TGTGCCACCAGTGCGGATGACAGGGGCACAGATACGCAGTATTTT. Translating it yields CATSADDRGTDTQYF.

This clonotype was counted at least ten times. CDR3 loop: CSARVAGGLSSYEQYF. CDR3 in DNA: TGCAGTGCTAGAGTAGCGGGGGGCCTAAGCTCCTACGAGCAGTACTTC. The V gene is TRBV20-1, the J gene TRBJ2-7; 10 positions match TRBD2. The germline CDR1 and CDR2 sequences are DFQATT and SNEGSKA (reference sequence). This CDR3 has 16 residues. The trim removed 1 base at V and 0 bases at J, leaving 6 bases unmatched.

This clonotype was detected ten times or more. The CDR3 nucleotides read TGTGCCAGCAGTCTAACAGGGGTTGCTGGTTATGGCTACACCTTC. Translation gives CASSLTGVAGYGYTF. The chain employs TRBV6-6 and TRBJ1-2; 7 bases match TRBD1. This CDR3 comprises 15 residues. Germline V gives CDR1 MNHNY, CDR2 SVGAGI (reference sequence). V shed 5 bases and J 5 bases; nucleotides not matched to a gene: 11.

This clonotype was found many times. The V and J genes are TRBV12-5 and TRBJ2-3; no definite D call. Germline lookup yields CDR1 LGHNT and CDR2 FRNRAP. V was clipped by 0 bases and J by 1 base, with 11 bases between them. This CDR3 has 16 residues. CDR3 sequence reads: CASGLVTQECTDTQYF. CDR3 DNA sequence: TGTGCTAGTGGTTTGGTAACGCAGGAGTGCACAGATACGCAGTATTTT. The full variable domain, in which reference TRBV12-5 and TRBJ2-3 provide the parts outside the CDR3, is DARVTQTPRHKVTEMGQEVTMRCQPILGHNTVFWYRQTMMQGLELLAYFRNRAPLDDSGMPKDRFSAEMPDATLATLKIQPSEPRDSAVYFCASGLVTQECTDTQYFGPGTRLTVL.

This clonotype was seen many times. This sequence joins TRBV2 and TRBJ2-1; D is unresolved. The V gene's germline CDR1 is SNHLY and CDR2 FYNNEI. Trimming took off 6 bases at V and 9 bases at J, with 21 bases between the two ends. The CDR3 loop spans 15 amino acids. The CDR3 DNA reads TGTGCCAGCAGCGAAAAGGATAACCGATCCGGTGAGCAGTTCTTC. Its protein is CASSEKDNRSGEQFF.

This clonotype was detected a few times. This chain links TRBV18 with TRBJ2-2; 8 positions agree with TRBD2. This CDR3 contains 16 residues. V trimming: 0 bases; J trimming: 6 bases; junction bases outside the gene matches: 6. Germline V gene lookup returns CDR1 KGHSH and CDR2 LQKENI. The CDR3 coding sequence is TGTGCCAGCTCACCACCCAGCGGGGGTCGATCCGGGGAGCTGTTTTTT. Its translation: CASSPPSGGRSGELFF.

This clonotype was counted ten times or more. The chain joins TRBV20-1 to TRBJ2-2; D could derive from TRBD1 or TRBD2 (5 bases each). The V and J ends lost 6 bases and 1 base respectively, with 15 bases between them. Germline CDR1 DFQATT, CDR2 SNEGSKA (reference sequence). The length of the CDR3 is 15 residues. The CDR3 loop is CSAYARGENTGELFF. CDR3 nucleotide sequence: TGCAGTGCCTACGCCCGGGGCGAGAACACCGGGGAGCTGTTTTTT.

Remarks on this clonotype: A much larger clonotype is one base distant, so this may be a read error. The gene calls are TRBV5-1 and TRBJ1-5; D is ambiguous. This CDR3 spans 12 amino acids. Germline V gives CDR1 SGHRS, CDR2 YFSETQ. V lost 0 bases to trimming and J lost 11 bases, with 9 bases between them. CDR3 coding DNA: TGCGCCAGCAGCTTGGACGGCCGGTCCCAGCATTTT. Translation: CASSLDGRSQHF.

In its sample, this clonotype was seen many times. The chain combines TRBV10-3 with TRBJ2-3; tentative D call: TRBD1 (6 bases). V shed 2 bases and J shed 2 bases, with 8 bases lying between them. CDR3 size: 14 residues. CDR1 is ENHRY and CDR2 is SYGVKD in the germline V gene. CDR3 amino acids: CAISEGGLTDTQYF. CDR3 nucleotides: TGTGCCATCAGTGAGGGGGGCCTCACAGATACGCAGTATTTT.

There are many counts of this clonotype. V and J are TRBV5-1 and TRBJ2-1; a weak D match, TRBD1 (5 bases). The germline V and J ends were trimmed by 7 bases and 10 bases, with 15 bases remaining between them. Germline CDR1 and CDR2: SGHRS and YFSETQ. CDR3 length: 12 residues. DNA for the CDR3: TGCGCCAGCGGGGTAAGGGGTCGGGAGCAGTTCTTC. Translated: CASGVRGREQFF.